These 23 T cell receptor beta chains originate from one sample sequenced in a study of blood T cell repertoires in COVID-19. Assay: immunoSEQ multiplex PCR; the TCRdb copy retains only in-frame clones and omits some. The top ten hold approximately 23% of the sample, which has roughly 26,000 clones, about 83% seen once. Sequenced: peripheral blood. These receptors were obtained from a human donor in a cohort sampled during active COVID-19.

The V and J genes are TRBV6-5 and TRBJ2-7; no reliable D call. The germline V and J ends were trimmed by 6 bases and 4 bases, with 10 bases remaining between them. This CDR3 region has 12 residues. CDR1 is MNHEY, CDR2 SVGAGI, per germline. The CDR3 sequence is CASSLIRYEQYF. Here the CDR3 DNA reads TGTGCCAGCAGCCTCATCAGGTACGAGCAGTACTTC.

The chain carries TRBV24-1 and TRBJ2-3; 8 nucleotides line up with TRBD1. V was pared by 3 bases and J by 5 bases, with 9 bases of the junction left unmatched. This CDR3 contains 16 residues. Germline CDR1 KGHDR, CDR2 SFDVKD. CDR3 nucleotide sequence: TGTGCCACCAGTGATACCTCAGGGGGCAGTTTAGATACGCAGTATTTT. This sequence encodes CATSDTSGGSLDTQYF.

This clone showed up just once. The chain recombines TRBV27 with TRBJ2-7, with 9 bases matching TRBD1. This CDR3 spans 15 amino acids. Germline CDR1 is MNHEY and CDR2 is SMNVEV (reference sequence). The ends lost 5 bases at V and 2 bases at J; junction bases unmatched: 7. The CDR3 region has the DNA TGTGCCAGCAGTCCTTTCGGGACAGGGACCTACGAGCAGTACTTC. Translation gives CASSPFGTGTYEQYF.

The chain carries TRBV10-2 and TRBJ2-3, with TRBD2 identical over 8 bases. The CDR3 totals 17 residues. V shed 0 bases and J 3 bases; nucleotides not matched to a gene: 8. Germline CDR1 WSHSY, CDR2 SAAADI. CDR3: CASSESGRASGTDTQYF. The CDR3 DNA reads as TGCGCCAGCAGTGAGTCCGGAAGGGCTAGCGGGACAGATACGCAGTATTTT.

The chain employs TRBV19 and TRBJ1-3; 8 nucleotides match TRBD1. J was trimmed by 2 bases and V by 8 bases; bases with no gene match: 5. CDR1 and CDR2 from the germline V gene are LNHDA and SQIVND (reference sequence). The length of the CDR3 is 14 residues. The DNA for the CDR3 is TGTGCCAGTGACAGGGGCTTGGCTGGAAACACCATATATTTT. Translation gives CASDRGLAGNTIYF.

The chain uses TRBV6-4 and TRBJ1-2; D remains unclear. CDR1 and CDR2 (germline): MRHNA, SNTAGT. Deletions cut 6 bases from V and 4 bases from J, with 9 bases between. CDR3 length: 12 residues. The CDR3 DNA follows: TGTGCCAGCAGAGAGGAGGTCTATGGCTACACCTTC. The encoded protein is CASREEVYGYTF.

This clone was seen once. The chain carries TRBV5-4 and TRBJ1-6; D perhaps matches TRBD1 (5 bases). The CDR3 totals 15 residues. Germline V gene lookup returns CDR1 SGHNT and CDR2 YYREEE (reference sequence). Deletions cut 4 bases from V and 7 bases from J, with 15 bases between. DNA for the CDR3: TGTGCCAGCAGCGGGGCGGGGGATTGGAATTCACCCCTCCACTTT. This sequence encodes CASSGAGDWNSPLHF. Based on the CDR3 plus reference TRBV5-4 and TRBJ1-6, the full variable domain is ETGVTQSPTHLIKTRGQQVTLRCSSQSGHNTVSWYQQALGQGPQFIFQYYREEENGRGNFPPRFSGLQFPNYSSELNVNALELDDSALYLCASSGAGDWNSPLHFGNGTRLTVT.

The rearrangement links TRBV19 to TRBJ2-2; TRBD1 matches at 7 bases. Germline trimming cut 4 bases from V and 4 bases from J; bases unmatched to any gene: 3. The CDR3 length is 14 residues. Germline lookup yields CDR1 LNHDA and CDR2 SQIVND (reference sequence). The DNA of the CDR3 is TGTGCCAGTAGTAGGACAGGTCGCACCGGGGAGCTGTTTTTT. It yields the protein CASSRTGRTGELFF.

The CDR3 region is CASSEGEGLYEQYF. In DNA, the CDR3 is TGTGCCAGCAGTGAAGGGGAGGGGCTCTACGAGCAGTACTTC. V usage is TRBV2 and J usage is TRBJ2-7; 7 bases map to TRBD2. This CDR3 comprises 14 residues. V shed 1 base, J shed 3 bases, and the junction held 3 bases outside the gene matches. Germline V gene data show CDR1 as SNHLY and CDR2 as FYNNEI.

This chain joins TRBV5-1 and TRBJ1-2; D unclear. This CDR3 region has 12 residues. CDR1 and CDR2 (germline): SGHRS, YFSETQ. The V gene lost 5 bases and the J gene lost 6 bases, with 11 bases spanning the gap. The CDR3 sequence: CASSSNFDGYTF. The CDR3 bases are TGCGCCAGCAGTAGTAATTTCGATGGCTACACCTTC.

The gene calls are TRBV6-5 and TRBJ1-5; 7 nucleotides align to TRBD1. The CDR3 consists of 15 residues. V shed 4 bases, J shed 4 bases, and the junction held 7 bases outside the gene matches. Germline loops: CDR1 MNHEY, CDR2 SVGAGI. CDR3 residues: CASSFTGVGNQPQHF. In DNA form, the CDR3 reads TGTGCCAGCAGTTTCACAGGGGTTGGGAATCAGCCCCAGCATTTT.

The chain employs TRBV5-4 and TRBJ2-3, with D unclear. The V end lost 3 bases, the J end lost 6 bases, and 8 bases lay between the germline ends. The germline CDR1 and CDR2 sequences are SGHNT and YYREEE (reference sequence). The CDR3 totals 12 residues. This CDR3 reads CASSSSPDTQYF. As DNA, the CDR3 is TGTGCCAGCAGCTCGAGCCCGGATACGCAGTATTTT. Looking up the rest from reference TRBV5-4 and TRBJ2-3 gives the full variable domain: ETGVTQSPTHLIKTRGQQVTLRCSSQSGHNTVSWYQQALGQGPQFIFQYYREEENGRGNFPPRFSGLQFPNYSSELNVNALELDDSALYLCASSSSPDTQYFGPGTRLTVL.

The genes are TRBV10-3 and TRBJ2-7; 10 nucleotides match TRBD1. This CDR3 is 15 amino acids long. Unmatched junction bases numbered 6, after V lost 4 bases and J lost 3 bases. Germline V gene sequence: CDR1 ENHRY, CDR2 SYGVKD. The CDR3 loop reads CAISGGTGANYEQYF. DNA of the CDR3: TGTGCCATCAGTGGCGGGACAGGGGCCAACTACGAGCAGTACTTC.

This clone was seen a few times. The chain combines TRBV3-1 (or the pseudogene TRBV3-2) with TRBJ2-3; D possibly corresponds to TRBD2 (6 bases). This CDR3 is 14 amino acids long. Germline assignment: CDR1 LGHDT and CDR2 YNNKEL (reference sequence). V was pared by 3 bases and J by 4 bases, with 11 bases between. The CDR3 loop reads CASSQGRDADTQYF. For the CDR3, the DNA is TGTGCCAGCAGCCAGGGGCGGGATGCAGATACGCAGTATTTT.

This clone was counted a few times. The CDR3 DNA follows: TGTGCCAGTAATACCCTCCTCGGCACTGAAGCTTTCTTT. This translates into CASNTLLGTEAFF. The gene calls are TRBV19 and TRBJ1-1; no firm D call. CDR1 is LNHDA, CDR2 SQIVND, per germline (reference sequence). There are 13 residues in the CDR3. V dropped 7 bases and J dropped 4 bases, with 13 bases sitting between them.

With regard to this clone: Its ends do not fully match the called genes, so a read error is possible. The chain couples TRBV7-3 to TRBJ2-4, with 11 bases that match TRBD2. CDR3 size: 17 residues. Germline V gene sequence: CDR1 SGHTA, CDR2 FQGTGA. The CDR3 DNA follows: TGTGCCAGCAGCGTAACCGGGACTAGCGGAGGCAAAAACATTCAGTACTTC. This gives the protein CASSVTGTSGGKNIQYF. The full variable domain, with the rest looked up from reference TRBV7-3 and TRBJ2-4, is GAGVSQTPSNKVTEKGKYVELRCDPISGHTALYWYRQSLGQGPEFLIYFQGTGAADDSGLPNDRFFAVRPEGSVSTLKIQRTERGDSAVYLCASSVTGTSGGKNIQYFGAGTRLSVL.

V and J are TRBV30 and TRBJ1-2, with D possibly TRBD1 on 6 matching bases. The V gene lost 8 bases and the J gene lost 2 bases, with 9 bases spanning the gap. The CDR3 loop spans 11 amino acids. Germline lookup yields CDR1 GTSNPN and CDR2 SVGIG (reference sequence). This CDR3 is CAGDTNYGYTF. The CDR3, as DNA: TGTGCCGGGGACACCAACTATGGCTACACCTTC.

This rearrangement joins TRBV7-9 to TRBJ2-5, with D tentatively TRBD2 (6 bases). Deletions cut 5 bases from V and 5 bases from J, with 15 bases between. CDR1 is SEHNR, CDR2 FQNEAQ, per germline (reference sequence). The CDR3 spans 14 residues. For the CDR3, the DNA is TGTGCCAGCAGCATTTTGGAGGGGCACGAGACCCAGTACTTC. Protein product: CASSILEGHETQYF.

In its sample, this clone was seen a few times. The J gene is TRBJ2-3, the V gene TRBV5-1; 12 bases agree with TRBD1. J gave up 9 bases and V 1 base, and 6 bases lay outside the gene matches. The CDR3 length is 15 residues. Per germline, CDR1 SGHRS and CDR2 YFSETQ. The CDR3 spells CASSLHGTGGDTQYF. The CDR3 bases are TGCGCCAGCAGCTTGCACGGGACAGGGGGCGACACGCAGTATTTT.

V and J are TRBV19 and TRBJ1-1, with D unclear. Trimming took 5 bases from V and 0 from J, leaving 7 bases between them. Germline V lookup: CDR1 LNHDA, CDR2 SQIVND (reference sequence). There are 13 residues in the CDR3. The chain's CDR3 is CASSHTMNTEAFF. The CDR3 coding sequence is TGTGCCAGTAGTCATACAATGAACACTGAAGCTTTCTTT.

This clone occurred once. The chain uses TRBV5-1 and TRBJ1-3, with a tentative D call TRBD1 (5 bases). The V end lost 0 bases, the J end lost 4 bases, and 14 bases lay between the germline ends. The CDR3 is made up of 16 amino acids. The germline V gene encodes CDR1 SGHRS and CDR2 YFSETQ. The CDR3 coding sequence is TGCGCCAGCAGCTTGGAACCGGGAGGGGTAGGAAACACCATATATTTT. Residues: CASSLEPGGVGNTIYF.

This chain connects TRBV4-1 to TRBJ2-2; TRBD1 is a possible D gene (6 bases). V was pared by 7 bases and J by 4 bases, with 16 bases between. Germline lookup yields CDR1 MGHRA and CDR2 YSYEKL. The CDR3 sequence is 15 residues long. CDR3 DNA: TGCGCCAGCAAAAAGGGGCAGGGGAGCACCGGGGAGCTGTTTTTT. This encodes CASKKGQGSTGELFF.

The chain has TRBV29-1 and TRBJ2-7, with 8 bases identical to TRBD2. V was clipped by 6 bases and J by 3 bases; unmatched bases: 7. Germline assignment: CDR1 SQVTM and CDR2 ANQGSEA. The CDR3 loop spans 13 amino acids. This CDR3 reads CSVSGSLDYEQYF. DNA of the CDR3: TGCAGCGTGAGCGGGAGTTTAGACTACGAGCAGTACTTC.